The 7 T cell receptor beta chains below all came from one sample that was sequenced in a study of Ad26.COV2.S vaccination and SARS-CoV-2 variants. Sequenced by immunoSEQ multiplex PCR; TCRdb stores in-frame clones only, minus some. The table has 440,000 or so clones, about 92% seen once. Treatment denoted: around 19 received Ad26.COV2.S at low or high dose, single or two shots; five or six received placebo; per-sample allocation not given. Each sample was drawn 63 days after the first injection (of vaccine or placebo). The specimen was peripheral blood, collected in a trial of Ad26.COV2.S vaccine versus placebo. These receptors originate from a person aged 18-65 years who received the Ad26.COV2.S COVID-19 vaccine or a placebo.

The chain uses TRBV6-6 and TRBJ2-6, with D hard to call. Trimming pared 2 bases from V and 2 bases from J, leaving 10 bases between. Germline V lookup: CDR1 MNHNY, CDR2 SVGAGI (reference sequence). The CDR3 is 16 residues long. The CDR3 protein is CASSYATGAGANVLTF. The CDR3 nucleotides are TGTGCCAGCAGTTACGCCACTGGGGCTGGGGCCAACGTCCTGACTTTC.

This clone was picked up one time. The chain carries TRBV3-1 (or the pseudogene TRBV3-2) and TRBJ1-1, with D unclear. The CDR3 totals 15 residues. Trimming stripped 1 base from V and 0 bases from J, with 9 bases between. Germline assignment: CDR1 LGHDT and CDR2 YNNKEL (reference sequence). For the CDR3, the DNA is TGTGCCAGCAGCCAAGGTCAGCGCATGAACACTGAAGCTTTCTTT. This encodes CASSQGQRMNTEAFF.

The rearrangement uses TRBV6-1 and TRBJ1-2; 7 bases fit TRBD1. Unmatched junction bases numbered 7, after V lost 3 bases and J lost 3 bases. The V gene's germline CDR1 is MNHNS and CDR2 SASEGT. This CDR3 contains 15 residues. CDR3: CASSERSRGDYGYTF. As DNA, the CDR3 is TGTGCCAGCAGTGAGCGGTCCAGGGGGGACTATGGCTACACCTTC.

The chain joins TRBV4-3 to TRBJ1-2; the match to TRBD1 covers 7 bases. The CDR3 consists of 16 residues. V shed 4 bases and J 0 bases; nucleotides not matched to a gene: 8. The germline V gene has CDR1 LGHNA and CDR2 YSLEER. The CDR3 loop is CASSLSRGQANYGYTF. The CDR3 DNA follows: TGCGCCAGCAGCCTCTCCCGTGGACAGGCTAACTATGGCTACACCTTC.

The chain employs TRBV5-1 and TRBJ2-6, with TRBD1 as a possible D gene (5 bases). Trimming removed 2 bases from V and 0 bases from J, with 9 bases in between. This CDR3 has 16 residues. Germline V gene data show CDR1 as SGHRS and CDR2 as YFSETQ. The CDR3 sequence is CASSFDGHSGANVLTF. CDR3 coding DNA: TGCGCCAGCAGCTTCGACGGACACTCTGGGGCCAACGTCCTGACTTTC.

The V call is TRBV4-1, the J call TRBJ2-7; 8 bases line up with TRBD1. This CDR3 contains 15 residues. The germline CDR1 and CDR2 sequences are MGHRA and YSYEKL. J was trimmed by 5 bases and V by 1 base; bases with no gene match: 7. CDR3 in DNA: TGCGCCAGCAGCCAAGGGACAGGGTTCAGCGACGAGCAGTACTTC. This gives the protein CASSQGTGFSDEQYF.

This clone was counted a single time. The chain employs TRBV15 and TRBJ2-3; TRBD2 is a possible D gene (5 bases). This CDR3 has 14 amino acids. The V end lost 3 bases, the J end lost 4 bases, and 11 bases lay between the germline ends. In germline, CDR1 is LNHNV, CDR2 YYDKDF (reference sequence). The CDR3 DNA follows: TGTGCCACCAGCAGGGCGGGTCTTTCAGATACGCAGTATTTT. As protein: CATSRAGLSDTQYF.